This TCR beta chain was captured in a study of cytomegalovirus exposure and HLA in healthy donors (dated by TCRdb to the late 2010s). Study-wide context: An earlier analysis of roughly 570 of the donors reported approximately 300 Gb of sequence data and 90 million to 120 million unique TCR beta sequences obtained from around 180 million T cells. Using immunosequencing, the study profiled T cell repertoires from about 650 subjects and related those repertoires to cytomegalovirus serostatus. Of the 350 to 400 genotyped donors, about 80% fell in the genetic ancestry cluster associated with self-reported Caucasian donors. Among some 400 genotyped donors of the cohort, an average of approximately 240,000 unique TCR beta nucleotide sequences were sequenced per donor, roughly 20% of them non-productive. An earlier analysis of around 640 of the donors used high-throughput TCR beta sequencing to judge whether each TCR beta V gene segment behaved as functional or pseudogenic. About 5 DR-DQ haplotypes were handled as single units for association and clustering, since linkage in the cohort was strong. Roughly 300 gigabases of sequencing data and 70 million to 95 million unique TCR sequences made up an early release that covered under 750 HLA-typed donors. In the later analysis, no new phenotypic data were used to find candidate immune exposures; instead, reliance was placed on TCR beta sequences and their occurrence across donors. To study patterns of TCR occurrence, a later analysis re-analyzed previously published TCR beta repertoires from under 750 donors and added high-resolution HLA genotyping. Genome-wide SNP genotypes for about 65% of the 666 donors were used in a later genetic analysis, which treated that subset as a discovery cohort. The study combined high-throughput TCR immunosequencing, statistical association of individual TCRs with disease status, and machine learning to predict cytomegalovirus infection status. The study aimed to test whether cataloging public T cell receptors could reveal signatures of past pathogen exposure. Every repertoire in the discovery cohort had been generated on one and the same sequencing platform. Typing coverage differed by locus: A, B, C, DRB1 and DQB1 were typed in roughly 629-630 donors, DQA1 in 500 to 550, DPA1 in 600 to 610, and DPB1 in 400 to 480. HLA typing included class I and class II loci at four-digit resolution. In addition to the first cohort of roughly 670 subjects, a separate validation cohort of approximately 110 different subjects was used. Donor age, sex, ethnicity and CMV serostatus were collected together with the repertoire data.

Findings and caveats that apply to the study as a whole: A later genetic analysis reported fewer N-insertions in productive TCRs among donors in an Asian-associated ancestry cluster than the roughly 650-donor mean. A later genetic analysis associated a missense DCLRE1C variant with V-gene and J-gene trimming of TCR beta chains, and an independent cohort replicated the association. Strong co-occurrence of HLA alleles, especially DR and DQ, made assigning TCR associations to individual alleles difficult. The 87-base-pair reads could not distinguish some IMGT-functional V segments, including TRBV6-2 and TRBV6-3, so those segments were excluded. It was suggested by the authors that the approach could potentially be generalized to other disease states and immunological phenotypes. Across donors, most TCR sequences were observed very rarely, whereas some public TCRs were present in many individuals. A further reported finding was that TCR beta sequences accurately predicted the HLA-A and HLA-B alleles for most subjects in the first cohort. Several of the top co-occurrence clusters appeared to be linked to parvovirus B19, influenza, CMV and Epstein-Barr virus, according to a later analysis. Presence/absence analyses assumed roughly uniform sequencing depth across donors, an assumption that may not hold. Correlated functional status among segregating V segments might reflect linkage disequilibrium, but an unknown experimental factor could not be ruled out. In both the original and validation cohorts, the classifier was reported to diagnose cytomegalovirus status with high specificity and sensitivity. An earlier analysis of 450 to 750 of the donors showed that most TCR beta V segments appeared in productive rearrangements either about 87% or about 30% of the time, which broadly matched IMGT annotations. A few of the identified cytomegalovirus-associated TCR beta chains were confirmed in vitro to be specific for cytomegalovirus antigens. The earlier analysis of 587 of the donors excluded 15 to 20 rarely observed V segments, including chromosome 9 orphons, because counts were too low. In a later analysis, most CMV-associated TCR beta chains were found to appear HLA-restricted, with HLA associations seemingly driven largely by CMV exposure. This cohort had only TCR beta chains sequenced, and the lack of alpha or paired-chain data limited which features could be detected. A later analysis found that HLA-associated TCR beta chains were more clonally expanded and had lower generation probabilities than equally common non-associated chains. A later analysis associated roughly 17,000 TCR beta sequences with specific HLA alleles at a false discovery rate of 0.05. Because HLA typing was unavailable for some donors at each locus, only the typed subset was used in association tests. In the study, around 160 TCR beta chains were listed as associated with cytomegalovirus. A cluster of highly shared sequence variants was judged likely to represent a technical artifact of the sequencing pipeline. In a later analysis, TCR association rates were found to vary across HLA loci, with the most associated TCRs seen for DRB1 alleles and the fewest for HLA-C alleles. CMV serostatus was the only immune exposure information available for the cohort.

The method was the immunoSEQ multiplex PCR assay. The multiplex PCR relied on a mix of 60 forward primers for TCR Vbeta segments and 13 reverse primers for TCR Jbeta segments. The CDR3 region of rearranged TCR beta genes was amplified from genomic DNA with a multiplex PCR assay. The Illumina HiSeq System was used to sequence the amplified TCR beta libraries as 87-base-pair reads. In the paper's pipeline: A later analysis tallied roughly 80 million unique TCR beta chains across the 666 repertoires, and approximately 12 million of those chains were shared by two or more donors. Raw reads were error-corrected and collapsed into unique sequences with a nearest-neighbor algorithm that merged closely related sequences to remove PCR and sequencing errors. To assign V, D and J gene segments, CDR3 sequences were aligned to IMGT reference sequences. For a sequence to be retained, a match of at least six nucleotides was required to both a V gene segment and a J gene segment. A rearrangement counted as productive if the CDR3 had no stop codons and remained in frame with V and J, and every other rearrangement counted as non-productive. CDR3 was defined by IMGT convention, running from the second conserved V-encoded cysteine to the conserved J-encoded phenylalanine. The earlier analysis of about 530 of the donors excluded any sequence lacking an unambiguous match to a single V gene segment. In an earlier analysis of some 590 of the donors, a V segment was called functional when productive rearrangements were above 56.7%, and segregating when the standard deviation between donors exceeded 5%. A statistical classification framework was built to diagnose cytomegalovirus status from the catalog of TCR beta chain sequences. A later analysis assigned V and J genes by comparing TCR nucleotide sequences with IMGT/GENE-DB human TR gene sequences. A later analysis assigned CDR3 sequences and most-parsimonious VDJ recombination scenarios with the TCRdist pipeline. In a later analysis, each TCR beta chain was defined by its CDR3 amino acid sequence together with its V-gene family, and reads lacking a unique V-gene family were excluded. In a later analysis, 500 to 700 highly shared, low-generation-probability nucleotide sequences were removed to address suspected cross-contamination and a sequencing artifact. In a later analysis, a clonal expansion index for each public chain was calculated from normalized within-repertoire ranks of inferred template counts. In a later analysis, generation probabilities were computed with a VDJ recombination model fitted to out-of-frame rearrangements, and the resulting probabilities were checked against IGoR. Hypergeometric tests were used in a later analysis to score TCR-TCR, TCR-HLA and TCR-CMV co-occurrence, with a repertoire-size bias correction applied to the TCR pairs. A later analysis estimated false discovery rates by permuting HLA or CMV assignments 20 times. In a later analysis, co-occurring TCRs were grouped with DBSCAN, and TCRdist sequence similarity was added when clustering was performed within HLA-allele-positive subsets. Repertoires with fewer than 30,000 or more than 120,000 public chains were left out of co-occurrence clustering, as were five repertoires with anomalous nucleotide sharing. TCRdb re-hosts the immuneACCESS table, in-frame sequences only. Its copies lack some clones; in the studies checked, an unresolved V gene accounts for under half of them, and the cause for the rest is not known. V and J calls and clone size are given by that table; D and trimming were obtained from the DNA. Here the sample has 150,000 to 200,000 clones; about 80% occur a single time. The top ten clones comprise 2% to 2.5% of the sample.

About this clone: Its target antigen remains unknown. No much larger clone exists at a distance of one base, and base qualities are not known.

Taken from the germline V gene (reference sequence), the CDR1 and CDR2 loops are MNHNY and SVGAGI. Trimming leaves V shorter by 0 bases and J shorter by 6 bases, with the junction holding 4 bases beyond the gene matches. The CDR3 starts with the cysteine, ends with the phenylalanine, and has 14 residues. Of the read, only the CDR3 DNA is kept; its 42 bases are in frame from base 1. In total, approximately 700 healthy bone marrow donors made up the cohort. All cohort members were sampled while nominally healthy, although unrecorded immune exposures were likely present. The donor tested CMV seronegative and was one of the 352 seronegative cohort members. Each donor provided a peripheral blood sample, and peripheral blood mononuclear cells were used for TCR beta sequencing. The Qiagen DNeasy Blood Extraction Kit was used to extract genomic DNA from the blood cell samples.

The sequence is built from TRBV6-6 and TRBJ2-5; the junction holds 7 bases that match TRBD1. The sample taken for sequencing was PBMCs. This receptor was taken from a woman aged 45 to 65 in good health and CMV-seronegative. The nucleotide sequence is given as TGTGCCAGCAGTTACTCAGGGGGCTTGAAGACCCAGTACTTC. Its protein reads: CASSYSGGLKTQYF.